This TCR beta chain was retrieved from a study of CD8+CD57+ T cells in acquired aplastic anemia. Study-level background: Across the sorted CD4+ and CD8+ cells, DNA amounts averaged about 3 ug. CD4+ cell libraries from healthy donors averaged about 11 million reads.

This clonotype has just one count. Its antigen is still unknown. One base away lies a much larger clone, so this may be a sequencing read error. General study findings and limits: Shared by patients and controls, 25 to 30 CD8+ CDR3s were abundant in patients.

The TCR beta profiling, which covered VDJ combination and CDR3 sequence, was carried out using genomic DNA as the template. TCRdb itself ran the reads through MiXCR, one entry per CDR3 protein. The sample gives more than 100,000 distinct CDR3 sequences, 40% to 60% of which show up once; roughly 2.6% is in the top ten. Germline lookup yields CDR1 MNHEY and CDR2 SVGEGT. The CDR3 is 17 residues long. Sequenced input: sorted CD4+, CD8+, or CD8+CD57+ T cells (not recorded which) from PBMCs. The receptor was derived from a human donor in good health, serving as a control. The chain has TRBV6-2 or TRBV6-3 and TRBJ2-1, with 11 bases fitting TRBD1. CDR3 amino acids: CAISYSTPGTGGNEQFF. The DNA of the CDR3 is TGTGCCATCAGTTACTCGACCCCCGGGACAGGGGGCAATGAGCAGTTCTTC.